These 29 T cell receptor beta chains came from one sample sequenced in a study of blood T cell repertoires in COVID-19 (dated by TCRdb to the early 2020s). Libraries came from the immunoSEQ multiplex PCR assay. Sourced from immuneACCESS, this table was stored by TCRdb with only in-frame sequences that have V and J called. A share of the clones is absent; for the studies checked, an unresolved V gene accounts for under half, and the remainder has no known explanation. Present in this sample are under 110,000 clones, 85% to 95% of which were seen just once. Around 5.8% of the sample goes to the ten largest clones. The sequencing sample was made of peripheral blood. These receptors came from a man in his forties or fifties with active COVID-19.

The CDR3 sequence is CASTFSLATNEQFF. The CDR3, as DNA: TGTGCCAGCACCTTCAGTCTAGCGACCAATGAGCAGTTCTTC. This rearrangement joins TRBV28 to TRBJ2-1; a weak D match, TRBD2 (6 bases). Looked up from germline, CDR1 is MDHEN and CDR2 is SYDVKM. With 7 bases removed from V and 6 bases from J, the gap between germline ends came to 16 bases. The CDR3 totals 14 residues.

V usage is TRBV27 and J usage is TRBJ2-7, with 11 bases identical to TRBD2. V dropped 5 bases and J dropped 9; count of bases not matched to a gene: 9. The CDR3 covers 14 residues. In germline, CDR1 is MNHEY, CDR2 SMNVEV (reference sequence). The CDR3 protein is CASSTTSGSGGQYF. CDR3 nucleotide sequence: TGTGCCAGCAGTACAACTAGCGGGAGCGGAGGGCAGTACTTC.

This clone was observed once. The genes are TRBV3-1 (or the pseudogene TRBV3-2) and TRBJ2-7; 8 nucleotides align to TRBD2. Germline V gene lookup returns CDR1 LGHDT and CDR2 YNNKEL (reference sequence). This CDR3 comprises 16 residues. V was pared by 0 bases and J by 6 bases, with 10 bases of the junction left unmatched. CDR3 region: CASSQEPAGGGSEQYF. As DNA, the CDR3 is TGTGCCAGCAGCCAAGAACCCGCCGGGGGGGGGAGCGAGCAGTACTTC.

The chain has TRBV11-3 and TRBJ2-7; no definite D call. The germline V gene encodes CDR1 SGHNT and CDR2 YENEEA. V lost 6 bases, J lost 3 bases, and 9 bases lay in between. CDR3 size: 12 residues. CDR3 in amino acids: CASRREVYEQYF. For the CDR3, the DNA is TGTGCCAGCAGACGAGAGGTCTACGAGCAGTACTTC.

The genes are TRBV6-5 and TRBJ2-2; 10 nucleotides agree with TRBD1. The CDR3 runs to 16 residues. Germline CDR1 reads MNHEY; CDR2 reads SVGAGI. The junction had 5 bases not matched to a gene; V was cut back by 0 bases and J by 7 bases. The CDR3 sequence is CASSYSPGQGSGELFF. CDR3 nucleotides: TGTGCCAGCAGTTACTCACCGGGACAGGGGAGCGGGGAGCTGTTTTTT.

This clone came up once. The chain carries TRBV10-2 and TRBJ2-5; D is uncertain. There are 13 residues in the CDR3. In germline, CDR1 is WSHSY, CDR2 SAAADI. The ends were cut back, 2 bases at V and 5 bases at J, with 9 bases in the middle. Here the CDR3 DNA reads TGCGCCAGCAGTGAGGCCTCGGGTGAGACCCAGTACTTC. Amino acids: CASSEASGETQYF.

V and J are TRBV19 and TRBJ1-3; TRBD1 agrees at 10 bases. The CDR3 runs 16 residues. Trimming took 9 bases from V and 0 from J; bases not matched to a gene: 8. Germline-derived CDR1 and CDR2 are LNHDA and SQIVND (reference sequence). CDR3 sequence: CASLSGTGVSGNTIYF. CDR3 sequence (DNA): TGTGCCAGCCTCTCTGGGACAGGGGTCTCTGGAAACACCATATATTTT.

The rearrangement uses TRBV2 and TRBJ1-1; tentatively, D is TRBD1 (5 bases). The CDR3 is made up of 13 amino acids. Between the trimmed V and J ends, which lost 0 bases and 11 bases, there was a span of 13 bases. Germline loops: CDR1 SNHLY, CDR2 FYNNEI. The CDR3 loop is CASSEAWGRNAFF. The CDR3, as DNA: TGTGCCAGCAGTGAAGCCTGGGGCCGGAACGCTTTCTTT.

The chain recombines TRBV7-3 with TRBJ2-7; 8 nucleotides align to TRBD1. The CDR3 runs 14 residues. V was pared by 5 bases and J by 0 bases, with 3 bases of the junction left unmatched. Germline V gives CDR1 SGHTA, CDR2 FQGTGA. The CDR3 spells CASSRQGNSYEQYF. The CDR3 DNA reads as TGTGCCAGCAGCCGACAGGGGAACTCCTACGAGCAGTACTTC. Full variable domain (rest looked up from reference TRBV7-3 and TRBJ2-7): GAGVSQTPSNKVTEKGKYVELRCDPISGHTALYWYRQSLGQGPEFLIYFQGTGAADDSGLPNDRFFAVRPEGSVSTLKIQRTERGDSAVYLCASSRQGNSYEQYFGPGTRLTVT.

The V and J genes are TRBV9 and TRBJ2-3, with 12 nucleotides matching TRBD2. The CDR3 contains 16 residues. Germline CDR1 SGDLS, CDR2 YYNGEE. After removal of 4 bases from V and 1 base from J, the junction contained 4 bases not matched to a gene. CDR3 coding DNA: TGTGCCAGCAGCATGTGGACTAGCGGGGGCACAGATACGCAGTATTTT. This translates into CASSMWTSGGTDTQYF.

This clone was recorded only once. The V call is TRBV11-2, the J call TRBJ2-2; a weak D match, TRBD1 (6 bases). Trimming took off 1 base at V and 7 bases at J, with 13 bases between the two ends. This CDR3 comprises 15 residues. CDR1 SGHAT and CDR2 FQNNGV come from the germline V gene. CDR3 sequence (DNA): TGTGCCAGCAGCTTAGCCAGGGGTATAAACGGGGAGCTGTTTTTT. Translation: CASSLARGINGELFF.

The chain uses TRBV10-3 and TRBJ2-7, with D possibly TRBD2 on 5 matching bases. Looked up from germline, CDR1 is ENHRY and CDR2 is SYGVKD. V dropped 10 bases and J dropped 6 bases, with 19 bases sitting between them. CDR3 length equals 13 residues. As DNA, the CDR3 is TGTGCCACCCAGCAACCGGACGGGGTCGAGCAGTACTTC. It translates to CATQQPDGVEQYF.

The chain uses TRBV19 and TRBJ1-5; D might be TRBD1 (6 bases). Germline loops: CDR1 LNHDA, CDR2 SQIVND (reference sequence). Between the trimmed V and J ends, which lost 2 bases and 0 bases, there was a span of 8 bases. This CDR3 spans 15 amino acids. CDR3 loop: CASSITTGSNQPQHF. As DNA, the CDR3 is TGTGCCAGTAGTATAACGACAGGTAGCAATCAGCCCCAGCATTTT. Full variable domain (remainder filled in from reference TRBV19 and TRBJ1-5): DGGITQSPKYLFRKEGQNVTLSCEQNLNHDAMYWYRQDPGQGLRLIYYSQIVNDFQKGDIAEGYSVSREKKESFPLTVTSAQKNPTAFYLCASSITTGSNQPQHFGDGTRLSIL.

The rearrangement joins TRBV3-1 (or the pseudogene TRBV3-2) to TRBJ2-7; D might be TRBD1 (5 bases). Trimming removed 2 bases from V and 3 bases from J, with 5 bases in between. The CDR3 totals 12 residues. CDR1 LGHDT and CDR2 YNNKEL come from the germline V gene (reference sequence). The CDR3 reads CASSQTGYEQYF. CDR3 nucleotides: TGTGCCAGCAGCCAAACAGGCTACGAGCAGTACTTC.

The gene calls are TRBV28 and TRBJ1-1, with 7 bases matching TRBD1. The CDR3 spans 14 residues. The germline V gene encodes CDR1 MDHEN and CDR2 SYDVKM. V was clipped by 7 bases and J by 0 bases; unmatched bases: 5. The CDR3 reads CASIQGGLNTEAFF. CDR3 coding DNA: TGTGCCAGCATCCAAGGGGGCTTGAACACTGAAGCTTTCTTT. Combining the CDR3 with reference TRBV28 and TRBJ1-1 gives the whole variable domain DVKVTQSSRYLVKRTGEKVFLECVQDMDHENMFWYRQDPGLGLRLIYFSYDVKMKEKGDIPEGYSVSREKKERFSLILESASTNQTSMYLCASIQGGLNTEAFFGQGTRLTVV.

The chain joins TRBV7-2 to TRBJ2-5, with D uncertain. CDR3 length: 15 residues. Looked up from germline, CDR1 is SGHTA and CDR2 is FQGNSA. V lost 5 bases, J lost 1 base, and 14 bases lay in between. For the CDR3, the DNA is TGTGCCAGCAGCCCCAGATCAGGCCGCCAAGAGACCCAGTACTTC. Its translation: CASSPRSGRQETQYF. The full variable domain, its missing parts supplied by reference TRBV7-2 and TRBJ2-5, is GAGVSQSPSNKVTEKGKDVELRCDPISGHTALYWYRQSLGQGLEFLIYFQGNSAPDKSGLPSDRFSAERTGGSVSTLTIQRTQQEDSAVYLCASSPRSGRQETQYFGPGTRLLVL.

The V and J genes are TRBV10-3 and TRBJ2-1; TRBD2 is a possible D gene (6 bases). The CDR3 sequence is 14 residues long. The V end was cut by 3 bases, the J end by 12 bases, with 18 bases between. CDR1 is ENHRY and CDR2 is SYGVKD in the germline V gene. DNA for the CDR3: TGTGCCATCAGTGAAGGGCAGGAGGGGAAGCGGCAGTTCTTC. This encodes CAISEGQEGKRQFF.

This chain connects TRBV5-1 to TRBJ2-7, with 12 nucleotides matching TRBD2. CDR1 is SGHRS and CDR2 is YFSETQ in the germline V gene. Losses at the gene ends were 7 bases for V and 5 bases for J; bases not matched to a gene: 10. This CDR3 region has 15 residues. In nucleotides, the CDR3 is TGCGCCAGCGCAGCGGAGACTAGCGGGAGTCACGAGCAGTACTTC. Translation gives CASAAETSGSHEQYF. The whole variable domain, filled in from reference TRBV5-1 and TRBJ2-7, reads KAGVTQTPRYLIKTRGQQVTLSCSPISGHRSVSWYQQTPGQGLQFLFEYFSETQRNKGNFPGRFSGRQFSNSRSEMNVSTLELGDSALYLCASAAETSGSHEQYFGPGTRLTVT.

CDR3: CASSRAQGQVDGYTF. In DNA, the CDR3 is TGCGCCAGCAGCCGTGCGCAAGGACAGGTGGATGGCTACACCTTC. This sequence joins TRBV5-1 and TRBJ1-2; 7 bases match TRBD1. The CDR3 has 15 amino acids. Germline assignment: CDR1 SGHRS and CDR2 YFSETQ. The trim removed 4 bases at V and 6 bases at J, leaving 12 bases unmatched.

This clone was detected once. The chain employs TRBV25-1 and TRBJ2-6, with D possibly matching TRBD1 (5 bases). The CDR3 runs 14 residues. The V and J ends lost 4 bases and 2 bases respectively, with 6 bases between them. Germline loops: CDR1 MGHDK, CDR2 SYGVNS. The CDR3 is CASSVGAGANVLTF. DNA for the CDR3: TGTGCCAGCAGTGTAGGGGCTGGGGCCAACGTCCTGACTTTC.

V usage is TRBV28 and J usage is TRBJ2-1; 7 nucleotides line up with TRBD1. After removal of 3 bases from V and 3 bases from J, the junction contained 5 bases not matched to a gene. The germline gives CDR1 MDHEN, CDR2 SYDVKM. The CDR3 has 15 residues. This CDR3 is CASSFPGTDYNEQFF. The CDR3 DNA reads as TGTGCCAGCAGTTTCCCCGGGACAGACTACAATGAGCAGTTCTTC.

V gene TRBV28 combines with J gene TRBJ2-7; D is unclear. Germline values: CDR1 MDHEN, CDR2 SYDVKM. The CDR3 is 13 residues long. V gave up 3 bases and J gave up 3 bases, with 9 bases separating them. CDR3 loop: CASSFSQHYEQYF. As DNA, the CDR3 is TGTGCCAGCAGTTTCTCACAGCACTACGAGCAGTACTTC.

V gene TRBV5-6 combines with J gene TRBJ2-3; 14 nucleotides align to TRBD2. In germline, CDR1 is SGHDT, CDR2 YYEEEE. The CDR3 sequence is 18 residues long. Trimming cost V 0 bases and J 5 bases; bases outside gene matches: 8. This chain's CDR3 is CASSLATSGRAVGDTQYF. The CDR3 DNA follows: TGTGCCAGCAGCTTGGCGACTAGCGGGAGGGCCGTGGGAGATACGCAGTATTTT.

The chain joins TRBV19 to TRBJ1-5; D is possibly TRBD1 (6 bases). Trimming shortened V by 0 bases and J by 3 bases, and 15 bases separated the two germline ends. This CDR3 contains 17 residues. Germline V CDR1 and CDR2: LNHDA, SQIVND (reference sequence). The CDR3 region is CASSIDGRQANNQPQHF. CDR3 coding DNA: TGTGCCAGTAGTATAGATGGGAGACAGGCGAACAATCAGCCCCAGCATTTT. Complete variable domain (other parts from reference TRBV19 and TRBJ1-5): DGGITQSPKYLFRKEGQNVTLSCEQNLNHDAMYWYRQDPGQGLRLIYYSQIVNDFQKGDIAEGYSVSREKKESFPLTVTSAQKNPTAFYLCASSIDGRQANNQPQHFGDGTRLSIL.

The chain uses TRBV27 and TRBJ1-5, with 8 bases fitting TRBD1. CDR3 length equals 17 residues. Trimming took 0 bases from V and 4 from J; bases not matched to a gene: 8. Germline V lookup: CDR1 MNHEY, CDR2 SMNVEV (reference sequence). The CDR3 sequence is CASSLSPGGDLNQPQHF. The CDR3 nucleotides read TGTGCCAGCAGTTTATCTCCAGGGGGCGACCTAAATCAGCCCCAGCATTTT.

V usage is TRBV5-6 and J usage is TRBJ2-2; TRBD2 aligns across 12 bases. The germline V gene has CDR1 SGHDT and CDR2 YYEEEE. This CDR3 spans 19 amino acids. After removal of 2 bases from V and 6 bases from J, the junction contained 14 bases not matched to a gene. CDR3 residues: CASSFRLAGVFSAPGELFF. DNA of the CDR3: TGTGCCAGCAGCTTTAGACTAGCGGGAGTTTTTTCCGCCCCCGGGGAGCTGTTTTTT. The full variable domain, rest sourced from reference TRBV5-6 and TRBJ2-2, is DAGVTQSPTHLIKTRGQQVTLRCSPKSGHDTVSWYQQALGQGPQFIFQYYEEEERQRGNFPDRFSGHQFPNYSSELNVNALLLGDSALYLCASSFRLAGVFSAPGELFFGEGSRLTVL.

The J gene is TRBJ1-1, the V gene TRBV29-1, with D hard to call. V lost 0 bases and J lost 5, with 4 bases in between. The CDR3 consists of 11 residues. Germline CDR1 SQVTM, CDR2 ANQGSEA. CDR3 region: CSVEERTEAFF. For the CDR3, the DNA is TGCAGCGTTGAAGAGAGAACTGAAGCTTTCTTT.

DNA of the CDR3: TGTGCCAGCAGCCCGGGACAGACTAATCAGCCCCAGCATTTT. Encoded protein: CASSPGQTNQPQHF. The V gene is TRBV5-6, the J gene TRBJ1-5; 7 bases fit TRBD1. Germline assignment: CDR1 SGHDT and CDR2 YYEEEE. This CDR3 is 14 amino acids long. The V segment lost 4 bases and the J segment 4 bases; nucleotides outside the gene matches: 5.

The chain uses TRBV19 and TRBJ2-4, with a tentative D call TRBD1 (6 bases). V was shortened by 5 bases and J by 0 bases, with 23 bases between the two germline ends. The CDR3 runs 19 residues. In germline, CDR1 is LNHDA, CDR2 SQIVND (reference sequence). The CDR3 DNA follows: TGTGCCAGTAGTGTATCGGGATCAGGGGCCAGTTTAGCCAAAAACATTCAGTACTTC. Protein product: CASSVSGSGASLAKNIQYF.